What follows are 30 T cell receptor beta chains derived from one specimen sequenced in a study of shared clonotypes between healthy human individuals. The table came from immunoSEQ multiplex PCR; TCRdb's copy has only in-frame clones and leaves some out. The repertoire includes 2 million to 2.5 million clones, 90% to 95% of them detected once, and 0.35% to 0.45% sits in the top ten. The sample consisted of naive CD4+ T cells from PBMCs. Subset specified: CD45RA+ positively selected. The receptors shown here come from a man between 18 and 29 years old in good health. Some clones in this sample may be carry-over from other donors' samples.

The J gene is TRBJ1-2, the V gene TRBV19, with D unclear. The CDR3 is made up of 13 amino acids. The V gene lost 1 base and the J gene lost 8 bases, with 11 bases spanning the gap. Germline CDR1 LNHDA, CDR2 SQIVND (reference sequence). CDR3 in DNA: TGTGCCAGTAGTATAGGCAGCTTGGGCGGCTACACCTTC. It codes for CASSIGSLGGYTF.

This clone was recorded once. This chain connects TRBV7-9 to TRBJ2-7; no reliable D call. Trimming cost V 3 bases and J 5 bases, with 11 bases left between them. The CDR3 consists of 13 residues. CDR1 and CDR2 from the germline V gene are SEHNR and FQNEAQ (reference sequence). CDR3 loop: CASSLTGNDEQYF. CDR3 DNA: TGTGCCAGCAGCTTGACCGGAAACGACGAGCAGTACTTC.

In this sample, this clone turned up once. The V and J genes are TRBV7-9 and TRBJ1-5, with a possible D match to TRBD1 (6 bases). CDR1 is SEHNR, CDR2 FQNEAQ, per germline (reference sequence). The CDR3 length is 15 residues. The V gene lost 5 bases and the J gene lost 0 bases, with 11 bases spanning the gap. The CDR3 reads CASSPGQNSNQPQHF. The CDR3 DNA is TGTGCCAGCAGCCCCGGACAGAATAGCAATCAGCCCCAGCATTTT.

The rearrangement uses TRBV27 and TRBJ1-1; D may be TRBD1 (5 bases). This CDR3 is 12 amino acids long. CDR1 is MNHEY and CDR2 is SMNVEV in the germline V gene (reference sequence). V dropped 5 bases and J dropped 6 bases, with 10 bases sitting between them. The CDR3 DNA reads as TGTGCCAGCAGTAGGTGGGGGGCTGAAGCTTTCTTT. This codes for CASSRWGAEAFF.

The chain employs TRBV6-1 and TRBJ1-4; D gene unclear. The V end lost 4 bases, the J end lost 8 bases, and 8 bases lay between the germline ends. Germline V CDR1 and CDR2: MNHNS, SASEGT. The CDR3 covers 12 residues. The CDR3 loop is CASSALGEKLFF. CDR3 in DNA: TGTGCCAGCAGTGCTTTGGGGGAAAAACTGTTTTTT.

This chain joins TRBV4-3 and TRBJ2-7; TRBD1 agrees at 7 bases. The V gene's germline CDR1 is LGHNA and CDR2 YSLEER. This CDR3 comprises 16 residues. V shed 3 bases, J shed 3 bases, and the junction held 11 bases outside the gene matches. The CDR3: CASSQGVQGFGYEQYF. The CDR3 coding sequence is TGCGCCAGCAGCCAGGGGGTACAGGGGTTTGGCTACGAGCAGTACTTC.

The chain employs TRBV9 and TRBJ1-2; unclear D gene. The germline gives CDR1 SGDLS, CDR2 YYNGEE. Trimming pared 3 bases from V and 1 base from J, leaving 22 bases between. The CDR3 has 18 residues. In DNA, the CDR3 is TGTGCCAGCAGCGACGCTCCTAGGGCAGAGAGATATAACTATGGCTACACCTTC. It codes for CASSDAPRAERYNYGYTF.

The chain links TRBV27 to TRBJ2-7, with D hard to call. This CDR3 is 14 amino acids long. Trimming left V 6 bases short and J 3 bases short, with 15 bases between. Germline CDR1 is MNHEY and CDR2 is SMNVEV (reference sequence). This CDR3 reads CASRGTGVLYEQYF. The CDR3 nucleotides read TGTGCCAGCAGGGGCACCGGAGTCCTCTACGAGCAGTACTTC.

The chain recombines TRBV10-3 with TRBJ2-1, with 12 bases lining up with TRBD2. V gave up 2 bases and J gave up 5 bases; unmatched junction bases: 4. Germline-derived CDR1 and CDR2 are ENHRY and SYGVKD. This CDR3 has 16 residues. The CDR3 reads CAISERLAGGDNEQFF. DNA for the CDR3: TGTGCCATCAGTGAGAGGCTAGCGGGAGGGGACAATGAGCAGTTCTTC.

The chain links TRBV28 to TRBJ2-5, with TRBD1 matching 9 bases. This CDR3 region has 12 residues. Losses at the gene ends were 10 bases for V and 6 bases for J; bases not matched to a gene: 6. CDR1 and CDR2 (germline): MDHEN, SYDVKM. CDR3 in amino acids: CAIGQGLKTQYF. The CDR3 nucleotides are TGTGCCATCGGACAGGGGCTAAAGACCCAGTACTTC.

The chain is built from TRBV29-1 and TRBJ2-7, with a weak D call TRBD1 (6 bases). The V end was cut by 4 bases, the J end by 0 bases, with 10 bases between. The length of the CDR3 is 13 residues. Germline CDR1 is SQVTM and CDR2 is ANQGSEA. This CDR3 reads CSVVRDNSYEQYF. CDR3 sequence (DNA): TGCAGCGTTGTCCGGGACAACTCCTACGAGCAGTACTTC.

The chain uses TRBV9 and TRBJ2-1; D ambiguous. The CDR3 sequence is 12 residues long. Trimming cost V 0 bases and J 10 bases, with 8 bases left between them. Germline CDR1 SGDLS, CDR2 YYNGEE. CDR3 in DNA: TGTGCCAGCAGCGTAGCGACTGAAGAGCAGTTCTTC. It specifies CASSVATEEQFF.

The chain couples TRBV11-2 to TRBJ2-3; TRBD2 aligns across 7 bases. Germline CDR1 SGHAT, CDR2 FQNNGV. This CDR3 contains 16 residues. The trim removed 5 bases at V and 2 bases at J, leaving 10 bases unmatched. CDR3 in amino acids: CASSILGGSPTDTQYF. The CDR3 nucleotides read TGTGCCAGCAGCATTTTGGGCGGGAGTCCCACAGATACGCAGTATTTT. The full variable domain, its missing parts supplied by reference TRBV11-2 and TRBJ2-3, is EAGVAQSPRYKIIEKRQSVAFWCNPISGHATLYWYQQILGQGPKLLIQFQNNGVVDDSQLPKDRFSAERLKGVDSTLKIQPAKLEDSAVYLCASSILGGSPTDTQYFGPGTRLTVL.

This rearrangement joins TRBV15 to TRBJ2-7; TRBD1 matches 7 bases. CDR1 is LNHNV, CDR2 YYDKDF, per germline (reference sequence). V shed 4 bases, J shed 2 bases, and the junction held 5 bases outside the gene matches. This CDR3 region has 14 residues. The CDR3 DNA sequence: TGTGCCACCAGCAAATACAGGGGAACCTACGAGCAGTACTTC. The encoded protein is CATSKYRGTYEQYF.

The chain couples TRBV19 to TRBJ2-7, with TRBD2 matching over 11 bases. Germline CDR1 LNHDA, CDR2 SQIVND (reference sequence). The length of the CDR3 is 14 residues. The junction had 5 bases not matched to a gene; V was cut back by 7 bases and J by 3 bases. CDR3 coding DNA: TGTGCCAGTACCATAGCGGGAGGGAACTACGAGCAGTACTTC. Amino acids: CASTIAGGNYEQYF.

This rearrangement joins TRBV18 to TRBJ2-4; tentatively, D is TRBD1 or TRBD2 (5 bases each). This CDR3 region has 13 residues. Deletions cut 6 bases from V and 5 bases from J, with 11 bases between. Germline V CDR1 and CDR2: KGHSH, LQKENI. The CDR3 sequence is CASSPGTENIQYF. The CDR3 nucleotides are TGTGCCAGCTCCCCCGGGACCGAAAACATTCAGTACTTC.

Concerning this clone itself: The sample carries other DNA sequences with the same CDR3. The V gene is TRBV5-1, the J gene TRBJ2-2, with a possible D match to TRBD1 (6 bases). Trimming stripped 4 bases from V and 2 bases from J, with 9 bases between. Germline CDR1 and CDR2: SGHRS and YFSETQ. The CDR3 spans 14 residues. This chain's CDR3 is CASSGTPNTGELFF. The CDR3 DNA follows: TGCGCCAGCAGCGGGACACCCAACACCGGGGAGCTGTTTTTT.

The chain recombines TRBV25-1 with TRBJ1-6, with D maybe TRBD1 (5 bases). The germline V gene encodes CDR1 MGHDK and CDR2 SYGVNS. V was clipped by 1 base and J by 9 bases, with 13 bases between them. This CDR3 has 15 amino acids. The CDR3 nucleotides read TGTGCCAGCAGTGAATTGGGGCTTACCATTTCACCCCTCCACTTT. Amino acid sequence: CASSELGLTISPLHF. Supplemented by reference TRBV25-1 and TRBJ1-6, the full variable domain reads EADIYQTPRYLVIGTGKKITLECSQTMGHDKMYWYQQDPGMELHLIHYSYGVNSTEKGDLSSESTVSRIRTEHFPLTLESARPSHTSQYLCASSELGLTISPLHFGNGTRLTVT.

V gene TRBV27 combines with J gene TRBJ2-5, with D perhaps TRBD2 (7 bases). V shed 4 bases and J shed 2 bases, with 14 bases lying between them. This CDR3 region has 15 residues. Per the germline V gene, CDR1 is MNHEY and CDR2 is SMNVEV (reference sequence). As DNA, the CDR3 is TGTGCCAGCAGTTCTCGACGGGGGGCGCAAGAGACCCAGTACTTC. Its protein is CASSSRRGAQETQYF.

The rearrangement links TRBV28 to TRBJ2-1; no definite D call. The germline CDR1 and CDR2 sequences are MDHEN and SYDVKM. V dropped 7 bases and J dropped 1 base, with 17 bases sitting between them. CDR3 length equals 16 residues. The CDR3, as DNA: TGTGCCAGCACCCCCGGCTCCTTACCTTCCTACAATGAGCAGTTCTTC. Amino acids: CASTPGSLPSYNEQFF.

CDR3 residues: CASSLTRTEQFF. In nucleotides, the CDR3 is TGTGCCAGCAGCTTAACCCGGACAGAGCAGTTCTTC. The chain joins TRBV7-3 to TRBJ2-1; possible D gene TRBD1, 5 bases. This CDR3 spans 12 amino acids. V shed 0 bases and J shed 10 bases, with 7 bases lying between them. Germline CDR1 SGHTA, CDR2 FQGTGA.

V gene TRBV14 combines with J gene TRBJ1-1; D is undetermined. This CDR3 comprises 14 residues. V lost 1 base, J lost 1 base, and 7 bases lay in between. Germline assignment: CDR1 SGHDN and CDR2 FVKESK. CDR3 DNA: TGTGCCAGCAGCCAAGTTGGTGGGAACACTGAAGCTTTCTTT. Amino acid sequence: CASSQVGGNTEAFF.

Comments on this clone: Different DNA sequences within this sample yield the same CDR3. The chain recombines TRBV18 with TRBJ1-1, with 8 bases lining up with TRBD1. CDR3 length equals 15 residues. CDR1 and CDR2 from the germline V gene are KGHSH and LQKENI. Trimming at V came to 3 bases and at J to 2 bases, leaving 5 bases not matched to a gene. The CDR3 nucleotides are TGTGCCAGCTCACCTACAGGGACAGGAAACACTGAAGCTTTCTTT. Its protein product is CASSPTGTGNTEAFF.

This clone was counted a single time. The chain carries TRBV28 and TRBJ2-1; no clear D. This CDR3 comprises 16 residues. V was shortened by 6 bases and J by 0 bases, with 15 bases between the two germline ends. Germline CDR1 and CDR2: MDHEN and SYDVKM. The CDR3 nucleotides read TGTGCCAGCAGCCGCACGTATGGAGTCTCCTACAATGAGCAGTTCTTC. Its translation: CASSRTYGVSYNEQFF. Combining the CDR3 with reference TRBV28 and TRBJ2-1 gives the whole variable domain DVKVTQSSRYLVKRTGEKVFLECVQDMDHENMFWYRQDPGLGLRLIYFSYDVKMKEKGDIPEGYSVSREKKERFSLILESASTNQTSMYLCASSRTYGVSYNEQFFGPGTRLTVL.

The chain couples TRBV18 to TRBJ1-2; D might be TRBD1 (5 bases). The CDR3 covers 14 residues. Germline values: CDR1 KGHSH, CDR2 LQKENI. V was cut by 1 base and J by 8 bases, with 14 bases left in between. DNA of the CDR3: TGTGCCAGCTCACCACTACAGGTTGGGGACGGCTACACCTTC. As protein: CASSPLQVGDGYTF.

This chain joins TRBV5-4 and TRBJ2-3; tentative D call: TRBD2 (5 bases). The ends were cut back, 4 bases at V and 4 bases at J, with 13 bases in the middle. Germline V gene data show CDR1 as SGHNT and CDR2 as YYREEE (reference sequence). CDR3 size: 14 residues. In nucleotides, the CDR3 is TGTGCCAGCAGCCCTGACTACCTGGCAGATACGCAGTATTTT. Its translation: CASSPDYLADTQYF.

The chain recombines TRBV6-6 with TRBJ2-5; 7 nucleotides match TRBD1. The CDR3 runs 15 residues. V was pared by 0 bases and J by 5 bases, with 6 bases of the junction left unmatched. CDR1 is MNHNY and CDR2 is SVGAGI in the germline V gene (reference sequence). CDR3 bases: TGTGCCAGCAGTTACTCGACACAGGGGTGGGAGACCCAGTACTTC. Its protein is CASSYSTQGWETQYF.

The chain uses TRBV6-1 and TRBJ2-1; 8 bases are a match to TRBD1. Trimming took 2 bases from V and 5 from J; bases not matched to a gene: 14. This CDR3 region has 18 residues. Germline CDR1 is MNHNS and CDR2 is SASEGT. The CDR3 nucleotides are TGTGCCAGCAGTGAATATATAACCTCAGGGGGCGAGAACAATGAGCAGTTCTTC. As protein: CASSEYITSGGENNEQFF.

This rearrangement joins TRBV15 to TRBJ2-3; D unclear. Germline values: CDR1 LNHNV, CDR2 YYDKDF (reference sequence). The CDR3 sequence is 14 residues long. Between the trimmed V and J ends, which lost 4 bases and 4 bases, there was a span of 12 bases. The DNA for the CDR3 is TGTGCCACCAGCAACCGACGTGGCGCAGATACGCAGTATTTT. It specifies CATSNRRGADTQYF.

DNA of the CDR3: TGTGCCAGCAGTTTCGGCGGGGCGGGTAATGAAAAACTGTTTTTT. Protein product: CASSFGGAGNEKLFF. This chain links TRBV6-5 with TRBJ1-4; D might be TRBD1 (5 bases). Germline CDR1 reads MNHEY; CDR2 reads SVGAGI. The ends were cut back, 4 bases at V and 4 bases at J, with 13 bases in the middle. The CDR3 runs 15 residues.